These T cell receptor beta chains were read from a single sample in a study of control samples from healthy donors and cancer patients. Method: immunoSEQ multiplex PCR; TCRdb's copy keeps in-frame clones and lacks some. The sample has 150,000 to 200,000 clones; around 90% are singletons. Sequencing input: blood. The receptor source for this set is a woman between 50 and 59 years old in good health. The CDR3 runs from the conserved cysteine through the conserved F or W. D genes are given only for firm matches.

>.|TRBV15
CATSRQGNTEAFF
>.|TRBV3-1/TRBV3-2
CASSHQTPPEQFF
>TRBD1|TRBV5-1
CASSSGTGWTNTEAFF
>.|TRBV28
CASSKMGEQFF
>TRBD1|TRBV4-3
CASSQVQGAQPQHF
>TRBD2|TRBV5-1
CASRDTGGQETQYF
>.|TRBV15
CATSPGLHEQYF
>.|TRBV5-1
CASSPGGRLFANTGELFF
>.|TRBV27
CASSANRVRNYGYTF
>TRBD1|TRBV3-1/TRBV3-2
CASSPPGGAGKLFF
>.|TRBV28
CASTIPGGLMGNTIYF
>TRBD1|TRBV19
CASSKRTGGGQPQHF
>.|TRBV18
CASSPRDGGPGTTAFF
>.|TRBV2
CASNGGLGDTQYF
>.|TRBV27
CASSPRDGVKLFF
>.|TRBV12-5
CASGFEQFF
>.|TRBV15
CATSTLLKGETQYF
>.|TRBV7-3
CASSSGTPGETQYF
>.|TRBV5-8
CASSLTPARDYGYTF
>.|TRBV5-1
CASSSIESGDIQYF
>.|TRBV15
CATSRDGVRQETQYF
>.|TRBV29-1
CADRANTGELFF
>.|TRBV7-9
CASSRGVFRTSTDTQYF
>.|TRBV6-2/TRBV6-3
CASSHGGAEAFF
>.|TRBV30
CAWSVRRPPYEQYF
>TRBD2|TRBV19
CASSPSAGAYFYEQYF
>.|TRBV28
CASSPPTRNTIYF
>.|TRBV7-9
CASSAGGDRGYTF
>TRBD1|TRBV19
CASRGRGQGAIQPQHF
>TRBD2|TRBV7-2
CASSQEGGGGPYEQYF
>.|TRBV2
CASGSGLLNEKLFF
>.|TRBV11-1
CASSLEGSGHYGYTF
>TRBD1|TRBV7-2
CASSLDYPDRGHDTQYF
>.|TRBV28
CASSLGGNTIYF
>.|TRBV4-3
CASSQDLLSGGEKLFF
>.|TRBV3-1/TRBV3-2
CASSQFPGTGANVLTF
>TRBD2|TRBV28
CASSFFSGEGTQYF
>TRBD1|TRBV5-1
CASSRTGALSSYEQYF
>.|TRBV5-5
CASSLSWGNSPLHF
>.|TRBV28
CASVNYTPAGAFF
>.|TRBV5-8
CASSKGGTKNIQYF
>.|TRBV21-1
CASSRTTTNEKLFF
>.|TRBV2
CASRMARGYTF
>.|TRBV6-6
CASSYVATDTQYF
>.|TRBV19
CASSAPRDGHYGYTF
>.|TRBV2
CARWGNAGTEAFF
>.|TRBV2
CASSQGDQGAYGYTF
>TRBD2|TRBV19
CASSHLAGRGKNIQYF